Listed below are T cell receptor beta chains from one sample, sequenced in a study of blood T cell repertoires in COVID-19. This table comes from immunoSEQ multiplex PCR, and its TCRdb copy is limited to in-frame clones, with some not included. The repertoire holds about 40,000 clones, with over 70% as singletons. Sequencing was carried out using peripheral blood. Receptor source: a woman between 65 and 79 years old with acute or convalescent COVID-19. CDR3s include the opening cysteine and the closing phenylalanine or tryptophan. Fields, in order: CDR3 DNA, CDR3 protein, V gene, J gene, clone size, D gene. A D gene is named only where the DNA matches it firmly. Some rows mark clone size as missing; the rest say once, few, many or name a class of expanded clone.

DNA: TGTGCCACCCGAGCTGGGCCCACCGGGGAGCTGTTTTTT
CDR3: CATRAGPTGELFF
V: TRBV7-2
J: TRBJ2-2
size: once
D: -

DNA: TGTGCCAGCAGCTTAGAGGCAGGGGAAGGTGGGGCCAACGTCCTGACTTTC
CDR3: CASSLEAGEGGANVLTF
V: TRBV7-6
J: TRBJ2-6
size: once
D: -

DNA: TGTGCCAGCAGCTTAGTGGTCGCGGGGGACTACAATGAGCAGTTCTTC
CDR3: CASSLVVAGDYNEQFF
V: TRBV7-8
J: TRBJ2-1
size: -
D: TRBD2

DNA: TGTGCCAGCAGAGCGGGGGGAGGCACCGGGGAGCTGTTTTTT
CDR3: CASRAGGGTGELFF
V: TRBV6-6
J: TRBJ2-2
size: -
D: TRBD2

DNA: TGTGCCAGCAGCGAGACAGGGGACGTGACCGGGGAGCTGTTTTTT
CDR3: CASSETGDVTGELFF
V: TRBV7-6
J: TRBJ2-2
size: -
D: TRBD1

DNA: TGTGCCAGCAGCTCCAGTGGGGCGGCTAATGAAAAACTGTTTTTT
CDR3: CASSSSGAANEKLFF
V: TRBV7-9
J: TRBJ1-4
size: -
D: -

DNA: TGTGCCAGCAGCGCATGGGACAGCAGTAACTATGGCTACACCTTC
CDR3: CASSAWDSSNYGYTF
V: TRBV6-5
J: TRBJ1-2
size: -
D: TRBD1

DNA: TGTGCCATCAGTCCCGGGACTAATAGCGGTGGGCAGTATTTT
CDR3: CAISPGTNSGGQYF
V: TRBV10-3
J: TRBJ2-3
size: -
D: TRBD2

DNA: TGTGCCTGGAGGCCGGGACAGGGGGCTAACTATGGCTACACCTTC
CDR3: CAWRPGQGANYGYTF
V: TRBV30
J: TRBJ1-2
size: -
D: TRBD1

DNA: TGCGCCAGCAGTCATCCCGGGACAGGTTTTAATGAAAAACTGTTTTTT
CDR3: CASSHPGTGFNEKLFF
V: TRBV23-1
J: TRBJ1-4
size: -
D: TRBD1

DNA: TGTGCCAGCAGCTTAGGTGTCTTCACAGATACGCAGTATTTT
CDR3: CASSLGVFTDTQYF
V: TRBV7-2
J: TRBJ2-3
size: -
D: -

DNA: TGTGCCAGCAGCTTAGTCCGGGCTAGCGAGACCCAGTACTTC
CDR3: CASSLVRASETQYF
V: TRBV11-3
J: TRBJ2-5
size: -
D: -

DNA: TGTGCCAGCAGCCAAGATCCCCCTTACCGGGGTCAAGAGACCCAGTACTTC
CDR3: CASSQDPPYRGQETQYF
V: TRBV14
J: TRBJ2-5
size: -
D: -

DNA: TGTGCCAGCAGCTCTACTAGCCGGACTAGCTTGGATGAGCAGTTCTTC
CDR3: CASSSTSRTSLDEQFF
V: TRBV13
J: TRBJ2-1
size: -
D: TRBD2

DNA: TGTGCCAGCAGCTTAGGTGGGGGAGGGATGGGATGGCCCCAGCATTTT
CDR3: CASSLGGGGMGWPQHF
V: TRBV11-2
J: TRBJ1-5
size: -
D: -

DNA: TGTGCCAGCAGTTTAAGGGGAAACTATGGCTACACCTTC
CDR3: CASSLRGNYGYTF
V: TRBV28
J: TRBJ1-2
size: -
D: -

DNA: TGTGCCAGCAGTGAATTCCAGACTACAACTAATGAAAAACTGTTTTTT
CDR3: CASSEFQTTTNEKLFF
V: TRBV6-1
J: TRBJ1-4
size: -
D: -

DNA: TGTGCCAGCAGTTACTCGATCGGGAGAGGCGATACGCAGTATTTT
CDR3: CASSYSIGRGDTQYF
V: TRBV6-5
J: TRBJ2-3
size: -
D: -

DNA: TGTGCCAGCAGCCCCATACAGGGTTCCACTGAAGCTTTCTTT
CDR3: CASSPIQGSTEAFF
V: TRBV3-1/TRBV3-2
J: TRBJ1-1
size: -
D: -

DNA: TGTGCCAGCAGCCTAACAGGGGGCAACAGCCCCCAGCATTTT
CDR3: CASSLTGGNSPQHF
V: TRBV6-2/TRBV6-3
J: TRBJ1-5
size: -
D: TRBD1

DNA: TGTGCCAGCAGCGAACAGGGTATTAGCAATCAGCCCCAGCATTTT
CDR3: CASSEQGISNQPQHF
V: TRBV2
J: TRBJ1-5
size: -
D: -

DNA: TGTGCCACCAGTGAAGGGGGCACCGGGGAGCTGTTTTTT
CDR3: CATSEGGTGELFF
V: TRBV24-1
J: TRBJ2-2
size: -
D: -

DNA: TGTGCCAGCTCACCCCAGACCCAGGGGGGCAATCAGCCCCAGCATTTT
CDR3: CASSPQTQGGNQPQHF
V: TRBV18
J: TRBJ1-5
size: -
D: TRBD1

DNA: TGTGCCAGCAGCCAAACCGGGACAGGGGGCGGCACCGGGGAGCTGTTTTTT
CDR3: CASSQTGTGGGTGELFF
V: TRBV7-9
J: TRBJ2-2
size: -
D: TRBD1

DNA: TGTGCCAGCAGCCGGGGTGGTTACTATGGCTACACCTTC
CDR3: CASSRGGYYGYTF
V: TRBV6-5
J: TRBJ1-2
size: -
D: -

DNA: TGTGCCAGCACCGTTAGCGGGAGGGTCTCCTACAATGAGCAGTTCTTC
CDR3: CASTVSGRVSYNEQFF
V: TRBV6-6
J: TRBJ2-1
size: -
D: TRBD2

DNA: TGCGCCAGCAGCCAAGCCGGGACAGGGGCGGACACTGAAGCTTTCTTT
CDR3: CASSQAGTGADTEAFF
V: TRBV4-1
J: TRBJ1-1
size: -
D: TRBD1

DNA: TGTGCCAGCAGTGAATCGGAGCTAGCGGGGAACAATGAGCAGTTCTTC
CDR3: CASSESELAGNNEQFF
V: TRBV2
J: TRBJ2-1
size: -
D: TRBD2

DNA: TGTGCCATCAGTGTGAACAGGGATAGAGAGACCCAGTACTTC
CDR3: CAISVNRDRETQYF
V: TRBV10-3
J: TRBJ2-5
size: -
D: -

DNA: TGCGCCAGCAGCTCAGGACAGGGCTCCTCTGGAAACACCATATATTTT
CDR3: CASSSGQGSSGNTIYF
V: TRBV5-1
J: TRBJ1-3
size: -
D: TRBD1

DNA: TGTGCCAGCAGTGAAGTTGCGGGTAGTAGCTCCTACAATGAGCAGTTCTTC
CDR3: CASSEVAGSSSYNEQFF
V: TRBV6-1
J: TRBJ2-1
size: once
D: -

DNA: TGTGCCAGCAGTTACGGGGGGACGGGTAATTCACCCCTCCACTTT
CDR3: CASSYGGTGNSPLHF
V: TRBV6-5
J: TRBJ1-6
size: -
D: -

DNA: TGTGCCAGCAGCCCCGGGACAACACTTTCTGGAAACACCATATATTTT
CDR3: CASSPGTTLSGNTIYF
V: TRBV5-6
J: TRBJ1-3
size: -
D: -

DNA: TGTGCCAGCTCACCCGAGGACAGAAACACCGGGGAGCTGTTTTTT
CDR3: CASSPEDRNTGELFF
V: TRBV18
J: TRBJ2-2
size: -
D: -

DNA: TGCAGTACCCAGGGGGCAAGCTACACCTTC
CDR3: CSTQGASYTF
V: TRBV29-1
J: TRBJ1-2
size: -
D: TRBD1

DNA: TGTGCCAGCAGCTCAAGACTAGCGGGAGGGGGAGAGACCCAGTACTTC
CDR3: CASSSRLAGGGETQYF
V: TRBV7-6
J: TRBJ2-5
size: once
D: TRBD2

DNA: TGTGCCAGCAGCCCAGGGGGGTTCGCCAAAAACATTCAGTACTTC
CDR3: CASSPGGFAKNIQYF
V: TRBV11-3
J: TRBJ2-4
size: -
D: -

DNA: TGCGCCAGCAGACGGGAAGCCGCAGATACGCAGTATTTT
CDR3: CASRREAADTQYF
V: TRBV5-1
J: TRBJ2-3
size: -
D: -

DNA: TGTGCCAGCAGTCCACTCCAGCGGAGCACAGATACGCAGTATTTT
CDR3: CASSPLQRSTDTQYF
V: TRBV27
J: TRBJ2-3
size: -
D: -

DNA: TGTGCCAGCAGACAACGGGACAGGTTTGATCAGCCCCAGCATTTT
CDR3: CASRQRDRFDQPQHF
V: TRBV7-2
J: TRBJ1-5
size: -
D: TRBD1

DNA: TGTGCCAGTAGTCTAGCGGCCAGGAACACAGATACGCAGTATTTT
CDR3: CASSLAARNTDTQYF
V: TRBV19
J: TRBJ2-3
size: -
D: TRBD2

DNA: TGTGCCAGCAGCTTAGGGCTAGCGGGAGATTTCACCGGGGAGCTGTTTTTT
CDR3: CASSLGLAGDFTGELFF
V: TRBV11-3
J: TRBJ2-2
size: -
D: TRBD2

DNA: TGTGCCAGCAGCCGTGATCCCGGAGGGCAGAACAATCAGCCCCAGCATTTT
CDR3: CASSRDPGGQNNQPQHF
V: TRBV7-9
J: TRBJ1-5
size: -
D: -

DNA: TGTGCCAGCAGCCTGGGACAGAACTATGGCTACACCTTC
CDR3: CASSLGQNYGYTF
V: TRBV7-2
J: TRBJ1-2
size: -
D: TRBD1

DNA: TGTGCCAGCAGTCGGGACTGGGCGAACACTGAAGCTTTCTTT
CDR3: CASSRDWANTEAFF
V: TRBV5-8
J: TRBJ1-1
size: -
D: -

DNA: TGTGCCAGCAGCTTACAGGGTTATCGGCCCCTCCACTTT
CDR3: CASSLQGYRPLHF
V: TRBV13
J: TRBJ1-6
size: -
D: -

DNA: TGTGCCAGTAGTATAGGGCAGGCGAACACCGGGGAGCTGTTTTTT
CDR3: CASSIGQANTGELFF
V: TRBV19
J: TRBJ2-2
size: once
D: -

DNA: TGTGCCAGTAGTATAAACCAGCAAGAGACCCAGTACTTC
CDR3: CASSINQQETQYF
V: TRBV19
J: TRBJ2-5
size: -
D: -

DNA: TGTGCCAGTACTCGACAGGGCAGCACCGGGGAGCTGTTTTTT
CDR3: CASTRQGSTGELFF
V: TRBV19
J: TRBJ2-2
size: -
D: TRBD1

DNA: TGTGCCACCAGCAGAGTAACAGGGGGCACAGATACGCAGTATTTT
CDR3: CATSRVTGGTDTQYF
V: TRBV15
J: TRBJ2-3
size: -
D: TRBD1

DNA: TGCGCCAGCAGCCAAGTCCAAGGTCCTGGGCCTGAAGCTTTCTTT
CDR3: CASSQVQGPGPEAFF
V: TRBV4-3
J: TRBJ1-1
size: -
D: -

DNA: TGTGCCAGCAGCTTAGTGTCGGCGGGAGCTTACAATGAGCAGTTCTTC
CDR3: CASSLVSAGAYNEQFF
V: TRBV7-2
J: TRBJ2-1
size: -
D: TRBD2

DNA: TGTGCCAGCAGCTTATGGACAGGGGGCAACACCGGGGAGCTGTTTTTT
CDR3: CASSLWTGGNTGELFF
V: TRBV13
J: TRBJ2-2
size: -
D: TRBD1

DNA: TGTGCCAGCTCCAGACAGGGGAGGATCTTCTTC
CDR3: CASSRQGRIFF
V: TRBV28
J: TRBJ2-1
size: -
D: TRBD1

DNA: TGTGCCAGCTCACCTATTGCGGACAGGAATATGGGGGGTGTATATGGCTACACCTTC
CDR3: CASSPIADRNMGGVYGYTF
V: TRBV18
J: TRBJ1-2
size: -
D: TRBD1

DNA: TGTGCCAGCAGCTTAGCGCTTTCGGTCCATGAGCAGTTCTTC
CDR3: CASSLALSVHEQFF
V: TRBV7-6
J: TRBJ2-1
size: -
D: -